This record covers a single T cell receptor beta chain. This sample was included in a study of T-cell reconstitution after alpha-beta-depleted transplantation in children. Researchers prepared the TCRbeta library using unique molecular identifiers, the study reports. In TCRdb, the PCR reads were re-called with MiXCR into one record per CDR3 protein. The data contain about 500,000 distinct CDR3 sequences, about 30% of them seen just once; the ten biggest clones take up around 2.5%. The sequenced sample was PBMCs from the stem cell graft donor, obtained from the stem cell graft. The source is a human donor who donated a stem cell graft to a child with aplastic anemia.

The CDR3 is CSAKSAESSGSDTQYF. The CDR3 DNA reads as TGCAGTGCAAAGAGCGCGGAGTCTAGCGGCTCAGATACGCAGTATTTT. The rearrangement uses TRBV20-1 and TRBJ2-3, with 7 bases fitting TRBD2. This CDR3 region has 16 residues. Germline values: CDR1 DFQATT, CDR2 SNEGSKA (reference sequence). With 6 bases clipped from V and 4 bases from J, the junction kept 16 bases outside the gene matches.